The entry below gives a single TCR beta chain sequence along with its context. The target antigen is unknown. This record comes from a study of T cells and copy number aberrations in small-cell lung cancer. Study-wide results and limits: All specimens were formalin-fixed paraffin-embedded tissue, which is known to introduce sequencing artifacts. Versus adjacent lung, tumor T-cell richness and clonality were lower; density nonsignificantly.

Some clones are missing from TCRdb's copy, which holds only in-frame ones; the method was immunoSEQ multiplex PCR. The data contain about 1,600 clones, about four fifths of them singletons. Limited-stage small-cell lung cancer patients underwent surgery between the late 2000s and the early 2020s. No donor received preoperative chemotherapy or radiotherapy, or immunotherapy before or after surgery. With 8 bases removed from V and 7 bases from J, the gap between germline ends came to 18 bases. The CDR3 runs 14 residues. Per germline, CDR1 SNHLY and CDR2 FYNNEI. The material sequenced was normal tissue next to the tumor. V usage is TRBV2 and J usage is TRBJ1-5; possible D gene TRBD1, 6 bases. The sequence was obtained from a man aged 55 to 69 with small cell lung cancer. CDR3 amino acids: CASEELSGAQPQHF. The DNA for the CDR3 is TGTGCCAGCGAGGAGTTGTCGGGGGCGCAGCCCCAGCATTTT.